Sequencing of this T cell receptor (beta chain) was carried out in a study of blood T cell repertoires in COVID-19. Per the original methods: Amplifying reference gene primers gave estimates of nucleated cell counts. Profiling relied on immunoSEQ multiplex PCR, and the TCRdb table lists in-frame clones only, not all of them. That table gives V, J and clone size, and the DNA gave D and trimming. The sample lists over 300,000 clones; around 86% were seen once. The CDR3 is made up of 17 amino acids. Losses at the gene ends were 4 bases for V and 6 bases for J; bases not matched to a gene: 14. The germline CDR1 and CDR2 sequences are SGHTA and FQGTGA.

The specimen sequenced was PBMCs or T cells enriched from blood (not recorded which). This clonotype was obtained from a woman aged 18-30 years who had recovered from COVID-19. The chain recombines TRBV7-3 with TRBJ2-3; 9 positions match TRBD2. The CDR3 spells CASSSINSGTSSDTQYF. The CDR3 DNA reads TGTGCCAGCAGCTCCATAAACTCCGGGACTAGCTCTGATACGCAGTATTTT.